The rows below give T cell receptor beta chains drawn from one sample of a study of CD8 T cells in ankylosing spondylitis. TCRdb redid the calling of the 5' RACE reads with MiXCR, one entry per CDR3 protein. The profile shows 200,000 to 300,000 distinct CDR3 sequences, roughly a quarter of them singletons. Specimen: blood, either unsorted or a sorted T cell fraction (not recorded which). These receptors came from a male donor with ankylosing spondylitis or in good health (not recorded which). The CDR3 runs from the conserved cysteine through the conserved F or W. The D gene is left open where the match is weak. Only part of the rows carry a size: once, few, many, or a class if the clone is expanded.

>.|.|TRBV6-5|TRBJ2-5
CASSYSGSGETQYF
TGTGCCAGCAGTTATTCAGGGTCGGGAGAGACCCAGTACTTC
>.|.|TRBV23-1|TRBJ2-6
CASSHQGGEGVSGANVLTF
TGCGCCAGCAGTCACCAAGGGGGTGAGGGCGTATCCGGGGCCAACGTCCTGACTTTC
>TRBD1|many|TRBV10-3|TRBJ1-5
CAISDPGTGASAIF
TGTGCCATCAGTGACCCCGGGACAGGGGCCTCTGCCATATTT
>.|.|TRBV12-3/TRBV12-4|TRBJ2-7
CASSLGIASYEQYF
TGTGCCAGCAGTCTGGGGATTGCCTCCTACGAGCAGTACTTC
>.|.|TRBV19|TRBJ1-6
CASSSISSYNSPLHF
TGTGCCAGTAGTTCGATAAGCTCCTATAATTCACCCCTCCACTTT
>.|.|TRBV19|TRBJ2-4
CASRGVKGKNIQYF
TGTGCCAGTAGAGGGGTCAAAGGCAAAAACATTCAGTACTTC
>.|many|TRBV11-2|TRBJ2-7
CASSLHSTEQYF
TGTGCCAGCAGCCTTCACAGTACCGAGCAGTACTTC
>.|.|TRBV7-9|TRBJ1-1
CASVVQGLSNTEAFF
TGTGCCAGTGTGGTCCAGGGTTTATCGAACACTGAAGCTTTCTTT
>.|.|TRBV18|TRBJ2-4
CASSPLIGTAVKNIQYF
TGTGCCAGCTCACCCCTGATCGGGACGGCGGTCAAAAACATTCAGTACTTC
>.|many|TRBV2|TRBJ2-3
CASTSGGLADTQYF
TGTGCCAGCACTTCCGGGGGACTCGCAGATACGCAGTATTTT
>.|.|TRBV20-1|TRBJ2-5
CSATALDRQETQYF
TGCAGTGCCACAGCTTTGGACCGACAAGAGACCCAGTACTTC
>.|.|TRBV6-5|TRBJ1-4
CASSYDAVQGNEKLFF
TGTGCCAGCAGCTATGATGCGGTACAGGGTAATGAAAAACTGTTTTTT
>.|many|TRBV20-1|TRBJ2-7
CSARPSGEQYF
TGCAGTGCTAGGCCGTCCGGCGAGCAGTACTTC
>.|many|TRBV5-1|TRBJ2-7
CASSEGLGFEQYF
TGCGCCAGCTCCGAGGGACTCGGATTCGAGCAGTACTTC
>.|few|TRBV20-1|TRBJ1-2
CSAPRVLYGYTF
TGCAGTGCTCCAAGGGTGCTATATGGCTACACCTTC
>.|many|TRBV28|TRBJ2-7
CASSLFSLTGYEQYF
TGTGCCAGCAGTTTATTTAGTTTGACGGGTTACGAGCAGTACTTC
>.|few|TRBV14|TRBJ2-5
CASSSLVKETQYF
TGTGCCAGCAGCTCACTAGTTAAAGAGACCCAGTACTTC